These 30 T cell receptor beta chains came from one sample sequenced in a study of cytomegalovirus exposure and HLA in healthy donors. The PCR made use of 60 Vbeta and 13 Jbeta primers. This table comes from immunoSEQ multiplex PCR, and its TCRdb copy is limited to in-frame clones, with some not included. The sample includes some 160,000 clones, around 76% of them seen just once. Sequencing used PBMCs. The receptors stem from a man aged 40-49 years in good health and CMV-seronegative.

This clone has only a few counts. The chain links TRBV6-1 to TRBJ1-2; maybe TRBD1 (5 bases). The CDR3 has 12 residues. V lost 6 bases and J 4 bases, leaving 9 bases between the germline ends. From germline, CDR1 is MNHNS and CDR2 SASEGT. CDR3 bases: TGTGCCAGCAGCTGGGGCTCCTATGGCTACACCTTC. As protein: CASSWGSYGYTF.

The chain couples TRBV4-2 to TRBJ1-6; tentative D call: TRBD1 (6 bases). The germline V gene has CDR1 LGHNA and CDR2 YNFKEQ. The V gene lost 4 bases and the J gene lost 6 bases, with 13 bases spanning the gap. The CDR3 runs 15 residues. CDR3 sequence reads: CASSLNRAGNSPLHF. The CDR3 DNA reads TGTGCCAGCAGCCTCAACAGGGCGGGTAATTCACCCCTCCACTTT.

The V call is TRBV7-8, the J call TRBJ2-1; 10 nucleotides agree with TRBD2. The ends lost 5 bases at V and 4 bases at J; junction bases unmatched: 20. The CDR3 spans 20 residues. Germline-derived CDR1 and CDR2 are SGHVS and FQNEAQ. Here the CDR3 reads CASSGAEGGEREGLYNEQFF. The CDR3 nucleotides are TGTGCCAGCAGCGGCGCCGAAGGTGGAGAGCGGGAGGGCCTGTACAATGAGCAGTTCTTC.

V gene TRBV19 combines with J gene TRBJ2-1; 11 bases agree with TRBD2. The CDR3 totals 16 residues. Looked up from germline, CDR1 is LNHDA and CDR2 is SQIVND (reference sequence). Trimming removed 1 base from V and 1 base from J; junction bases left unmatched: 0. The CDR3 here is CASSIGLAGSYNEQFF. The CDR3 DNA reads TGTGCCAGTAGTATAGGACTAGCGGGGTCCTACAATGAGCAGTTCTTC.

The V gene is TRBV18, the J gene TRBJ1-1; a possible D gene is TRBD1 (6 bases). CDR1 and CDR2 from the germline V gene are KGHSH and LQKENI. The CDR3 sequence is 15 residues long. V was trimmed by 6 bases and J by 0 bases, leaving 14 bases between them. The CDR3 bases are TGTGCCAGCTCGCCTCTAACAGGGATGAACACTGAAGCTTTCTTT. Protein: CASSPLTGMNTEAFF.

This clone showed up many times. V usage is TRBV5-1 and J usage is TRBJ1-1; tentative D call: TRBD1 (5 bases). The CDR3 extends over 14 amino acids. From germline, CDR1 is SGHRS and CDR2 YFSETQ. The V end lost 2 bases, the J end lost 2 bases, and 10 bases lay between the germline ends. The CDR3 is CASSLRTINTEAFF. CDR3 sequence (DNA): TGCGCCAGCAGCTTACGGACAATAAACACTGAAGCTTTCTTT.

Concerning this clone: Other DNA sequences within the sample encode an identical CDR3. The chain combines TRBV30 with TRBJ1-5; possibly TRBD1 for D (5 bases). This CDR3 comprises 13 residues. Germline V CDR1 and CDR2: GTSNPN, SVGIG (reference sequence). The V end was cut by 4 bases, the J end by 0 bases, with 7 bases between. CDR3 residues: CAWTRDSNQPQHF. For the CDR3, the DNA is TGTGCCTGGACCAGGGATAGCAATCAGCCCCAGCATTTT.

The chain links TRBV10-2 to TRBJ1-6, with D possibly being TRBD1 (6 bases). Trimming took off 6 bases at V and 7 bases at J, with 16 bases between the two ends. Germline V CDR1 and CDR2: WSHSY, SAAADI. The CDR3 covers 15 residues. The chain's CDR3 is CASSVRGTGNSPLHF. DNA of the CDR3: TGCGCCAGCAGCGTCAGGGGAACCGGGAATTCACCCCTCCACTTT.

This chain joins TRBV6-4 and TRBJ2-4; D possibly corresponds to TRBD1 (6 bases). The germline V and J ends were trimmed by 3 bases and 0 bases, with 6 bases remaining between them. This CDR3 has 14 amino acids. Germline loops: CDR1 MRHNA, CDR2 SNTAGT. Here the CDR3 DNA reads TGTGCCAGCAGTGAAGGGGGAGCCAAAAACATTCAGTACTTC. Translated: CASSEGGAKNIQYF.

This clone has a single count. The V gene is TRBV5-1, the J gene TRBJ1-2, with 11 bases identical to TRBD1. The CDR3 is made up of 15 amino acids. Trimming cost V 4 bases and J 3 bases; bases outside gene matches: 5. Germline V gives CDR1 SGHRS, CDR2 YFSETQ. Here the CDR3 reads CASSAGQGGYYGYTF. The CDR3 bases are TGCGCCAGCAGCGCGGGACAGGGGGGATACTATGGCTACACCTTC.

CDR3 protein: CASSVEVSGTGELFF. The CDR3 DNA reads TGTGCCAGCAGCGTAGAAGTTAGCGGCACCGGGGAGCTGTTTTTT. V gene TRBV9 combines with J gene TRBJ2-2, with D tentatively TRBD2 (6 bases). The CDR3 is made up of 15 amino acids. Trimming removed 0 bases at V and 4 bases at J, with 10 bases between. From germline, CDR1 is SGDLS and CDR2 YYNGEE.

The chain carries TRBV29-1 and TRBJ2-3, with D perhaps TRBD2 (6 bases). Deletions cut 3 bases from V and 0 bases from J, with 13 bases between. CDR1 SQVTM and CDR2 ANQGSEA come from the germline V gene. The CDR3 has 15 amino acids. Here the CDR3 DNA reads TGCAGCGTTGAGTTCGCGGGGACTAGCACAGATACGCAGTATTTT. Amino acids: CSVEFAGTSTDTQYF.

V gene TRBV7-3 combines with J gene TRBJ2-1; weak D call: TRBD1 (6 bases). V was pared by 8 bases and J by 2 bases, with 13 bases between. Germline CDR1 is SGHTA and CDR2 is FQGTGA. This CDR3 is built from 14 residues. CDR3 region: CASAPDRTYNEQFF. The DNA of the CDR3 is TGTGCCAGCGCTCCTGACAGGACCTACAATGAGCAGTTCTTC.

This clone was seen just once. The chain links TRBV25-1 to TRBJ2-7; maybe TRBD1 (5 bases). The CDR3 extends over 14 amino acids. V lost 5 bases and J 2 bases, leaving 13 bases between the germline ends. Germline V gene lookup returns CDR1 MGHDK and CDR2 SYGVNS. This chain's CDR3 is CASSRGDRPYEQYF. The DNA for the CDR3 is TGTGCCAGCAGTAGAGGAGACAGACCCTACGAGCAGTACTTC.

This chain links TRBV5-6 with TRBJ2-3; 15 bases are shared with TRBD2. In germline, CDR1 is SGHDT, CDR2 YYEEEE. With V trimmed by 2 bases and J by 3 bases, 10 bases remained unmatched. This CDR3 comprises 19 residues. This chain's CDR3 is CASSLGLAGGPRVTDTQYF. CDR3 nucleotide sequence: TGTGCCAGCAGCTTAGGACTAGCGGGAGGGCCTAGGGTTACAGATACGCAGTATTTT.

The chain recombines TRBV5-1 with TRBJ2-3; 16 bases map to TRBD2. Germline-derived CDR1 and CDR2 are SGHRS and YFSETQ. CDR3 size: 16 residues. V shed 3 bases, J shed 6 bases, and the junction held 4 bases outside the gene matches. The CDR3 region is CASSSGTSGRDDTQYF. In DNA, the CDR3 is TGCGCCAGCAGCTCCGGGACTAGCGGGAGGGACGATACGCAGTATTTT.

The rearrangement joins TRBV30 to TRBJ1-4; 9 bases are shared with TRBD1. Trimming at V came to 2 bases and at J to 7 bases, leaving 5 bases not matched to a gene. The CDR3 extends over 14 amino acids. Germline V CDR1 and CDR2: GTSNPN, SVGIG (reference sequence). The CDR3 region is CAWSSGTGFEKLFF. CDR3 nucleotide sequence: TGTGCCTGGAGTTCCGGGACAGGGTTTGAAAAACTGTTTTTT.

This clone was detected only a few times. The chain uses TRBV28 and TRBJ1-2; D might be TRBD1 (6 bases). V lost 5 bases and J lost 6, with 16 bases in between. CDR3 length: 14 residues. The germline CDR1 and CDR2 sequences are MDHEN and SYDVKM. CDR3 residues: CASSPLTGFNGYTF. CDR3 sequence (DNA): TGTGCCAGCAGTCCCCTCACAGGGTTTAATGGCTACACCTTC.

The table lists this clone with a few counts. The rearrangement links TRBV19 to TRBJ2-2, with TRBD1 matching 7 bases. The length of the CDR3 is 15 residues. The V and J ends lost 5 bases and 1 base, in that order; junction bases with no gene match: 4. Germline V gene sequence: CDR1 LNHDA, CDR2 SQIVND (reference sequence). The CDR3 here is CASSFRTGNTGELFF. The CDR3 coding sequence is TGTGCCAGTAGTTTCCGGACAGGGAACACCGGGGAGCTGTTTTTT.

This chain uses TRBV5-1 with TRBJ1-2, with D unclear. The CDR3 is made up of 13 amino acids. The V gene lost 3 bases and the J gene lost 8 bases, with 14 bases spanning the gap. Germline-derived CDR1 and CDR2 are SGHRS and YFSETQ. As DNA, the CDR3 is TGCGCCAGCAGCTCCCCAGGTGCTCGCGGCTACACCTTC. Its protein product is CASSSPGARGYTF.

The gene calls are TRBV7-9 and TRBJ1-1; no reliable D call. V lost 2 bases to trimming and J lost 8 bases, with 15 bases between them. This CDR3 contains 14 residues. The germline V gene has CDR1 SEHNR and CDR2 FQNEAQ (reference sequence). CDR3 bases: TGTGCCAGCAGCTTATTACAGCCGGGGTTGGAAGCTTTCTTT. As protein: CASSLLQPGLEAFF. Full variable domain (outside the CDR3, taken from reference TRBV7-9 and TRBJ1-1): DTGVSQNPRHKITKRGQNVTFRCDPISEHNRLYWYRQTLGQGPEFLTYFQNEAQLEKSRLLSDRFSAERPKGSFSTLEIQRTEQGDSAMYLCASSLLQPGLEAFFGQGTRLTVV.

The rearrangement links TRBV29-1 to TRBJ1-3; TRBD1 matches at 10 bases. This CDR3 region has 14 residues. The germline V gene encodes CDR1 SQVTM and CDR2 ANQGSEA. After removal of 6 bases from V and 5 bases from J, the junction contained 7 bases not matched to a gene. In nucleotides, the CDR3 is TGCAGCGTCATGGACAGGGGGGGTAGAAACACCATATATTTT. Protein sequence: CSVMDRGGRNTIYF.

This sequence joins TRBV9 and TRBJ2-2; TRBD1 matches 7 bases. The length of the CDR3 is 15 residues. The germline V gene encodes CDR1 SGDLS and CDR2 YYNGEE. Germline trimming cut 2 bases from V and 2 bases from J; bases unmatched to any gene: 3. CDR3 nucleotides: TGTGCCAGCAGCGTCCGGGACAGAAACACCGGGGAGCTGTTTTTT. It yields the protein CASSVRDRNTGELFF.

The genes are TRBV5-1 and TRBJ2-1, with 11 bases aligning to TRBD2. The germline CDR1 and CDR2 sequences are SGHRS and YFSETQ. CDR3 length: 15 residues. After removal of 6 bases from V and 2 bases from J, the junction contained 4 bases not matched to a gene. CDR3 sequence: CASTVTSGAYNEQFF. As DNA, the CDR3 is TGCGCCAGCACCGTGACTAGCGGGGCCTACAATGAGCAGTTCTTC.

The rearrangement links TRBV7-9 to TRBJ1-1, with D uncertain. Germline V gene lookup returns CDR1 SEHNR and CDR2 FQNEAQ (reference sequence). The CDR3 has 15 residues. V was clipped by 2 bases and J by 2 bases, with 12 bases between them. The CDR3 nucleotides read TGTGCCAGCAGCTTATTTCTGCGGTCAAACACTGAAGCTTTCTTT. This codes for CASSLFLRSNTEAFF.

The rearrangement uses TRBV6-5 and TRBJ1-2; TRBD1 matches at 7 bases. Germline V lookup: CDR1 MNHEY, CDR2 SVGAGI. The CDR3 has 12 residues. V shed 5 bases and J 7 bases; nucleotides not matched to a gene: 4. CDR3 loop: CASSTGVVGYTF. The CDR3 nucleotides are TGTGCCAGCAGTACAGGGGTAGTTGGCTACACCTTC.

As DNA, the CDR3 is TGTGCCAGCAGCGCCGGACAGGGCATCGAGCAGTACTTC. It encodes CASSAGQGIEQYF. The V gene is TRBV5-4, the J gene TRBJ2-7; 8 nucleotides align to TRBD1. This CDR3 spans 13 amino acids. Germline CDR1 and CDR2: SGHNT and YYREEE (reference sequence). Losses at the gene ends were 4 bases for V and 6 bases for J; bases not matched to a gene: 6.

The chain couples TRBV28 to TRBJ2-7; D perhaps matches TRBD1 (5 bases). Between the trimmed V and J ends, which lost 4 bases and 1 base, there was a span of 8 bases. This CDR3 has 13 residues. Germline lookup yields CDR1 MDHEN and CDR2 SYDVKM. In DNA form, the CDR3 reads TGTGCCAGCAGTTGGACACGATCCTACGAGCAGTACTTC. Encoded protein: CASSWTRSYEQYF. The variable domain in full, with the rest retrieved from reference TRBV28 and TRBJ2-7, is DVKVTQSSRYLVKRTGEKVFLECVQDMDHENMFWYRQDPGLGLRLIYFSYDVKMKEKGDIPEGYSVSREKKERFSLILESASTNQTSMYLCASSWTRSYEQYFGPGTRLTVT.

The gene calls are TRBV6-1 and TRBJ1-5, with TRBD1 as a possible D gene (5 bases). The ends were cut back, 6 bases at V and 5 bases at J, with 14 bases in the middle. Germline V CDR1 and CDR2: MNHNS, SASEGT. This CDR3 is 14 amino acids long. This chain's CDR3 is CASREGRAYQPQHF. CDR3 coding DNA: TGTGCCAGCAGGGAGGGACGGGCTTATCAGCCCCAGCATTTT.

The genes are TRBV19 and TRBJ1-2; 8 nucleotides align to TRBD1. Germline loops: CDR1 LNHDA, CDR2 SQIVND (reference sequence). V shed 3 bases and J 2 bases; nucleotides not matched to a gene: 5. CDR3 length: 15 residues. CDR3 sequence (DNA): TGTGCCAGTAGTATCGTCGACAGGGGAAACTATGGCTACACCTTC. This codes for CASSIVDRGNYGYTF.